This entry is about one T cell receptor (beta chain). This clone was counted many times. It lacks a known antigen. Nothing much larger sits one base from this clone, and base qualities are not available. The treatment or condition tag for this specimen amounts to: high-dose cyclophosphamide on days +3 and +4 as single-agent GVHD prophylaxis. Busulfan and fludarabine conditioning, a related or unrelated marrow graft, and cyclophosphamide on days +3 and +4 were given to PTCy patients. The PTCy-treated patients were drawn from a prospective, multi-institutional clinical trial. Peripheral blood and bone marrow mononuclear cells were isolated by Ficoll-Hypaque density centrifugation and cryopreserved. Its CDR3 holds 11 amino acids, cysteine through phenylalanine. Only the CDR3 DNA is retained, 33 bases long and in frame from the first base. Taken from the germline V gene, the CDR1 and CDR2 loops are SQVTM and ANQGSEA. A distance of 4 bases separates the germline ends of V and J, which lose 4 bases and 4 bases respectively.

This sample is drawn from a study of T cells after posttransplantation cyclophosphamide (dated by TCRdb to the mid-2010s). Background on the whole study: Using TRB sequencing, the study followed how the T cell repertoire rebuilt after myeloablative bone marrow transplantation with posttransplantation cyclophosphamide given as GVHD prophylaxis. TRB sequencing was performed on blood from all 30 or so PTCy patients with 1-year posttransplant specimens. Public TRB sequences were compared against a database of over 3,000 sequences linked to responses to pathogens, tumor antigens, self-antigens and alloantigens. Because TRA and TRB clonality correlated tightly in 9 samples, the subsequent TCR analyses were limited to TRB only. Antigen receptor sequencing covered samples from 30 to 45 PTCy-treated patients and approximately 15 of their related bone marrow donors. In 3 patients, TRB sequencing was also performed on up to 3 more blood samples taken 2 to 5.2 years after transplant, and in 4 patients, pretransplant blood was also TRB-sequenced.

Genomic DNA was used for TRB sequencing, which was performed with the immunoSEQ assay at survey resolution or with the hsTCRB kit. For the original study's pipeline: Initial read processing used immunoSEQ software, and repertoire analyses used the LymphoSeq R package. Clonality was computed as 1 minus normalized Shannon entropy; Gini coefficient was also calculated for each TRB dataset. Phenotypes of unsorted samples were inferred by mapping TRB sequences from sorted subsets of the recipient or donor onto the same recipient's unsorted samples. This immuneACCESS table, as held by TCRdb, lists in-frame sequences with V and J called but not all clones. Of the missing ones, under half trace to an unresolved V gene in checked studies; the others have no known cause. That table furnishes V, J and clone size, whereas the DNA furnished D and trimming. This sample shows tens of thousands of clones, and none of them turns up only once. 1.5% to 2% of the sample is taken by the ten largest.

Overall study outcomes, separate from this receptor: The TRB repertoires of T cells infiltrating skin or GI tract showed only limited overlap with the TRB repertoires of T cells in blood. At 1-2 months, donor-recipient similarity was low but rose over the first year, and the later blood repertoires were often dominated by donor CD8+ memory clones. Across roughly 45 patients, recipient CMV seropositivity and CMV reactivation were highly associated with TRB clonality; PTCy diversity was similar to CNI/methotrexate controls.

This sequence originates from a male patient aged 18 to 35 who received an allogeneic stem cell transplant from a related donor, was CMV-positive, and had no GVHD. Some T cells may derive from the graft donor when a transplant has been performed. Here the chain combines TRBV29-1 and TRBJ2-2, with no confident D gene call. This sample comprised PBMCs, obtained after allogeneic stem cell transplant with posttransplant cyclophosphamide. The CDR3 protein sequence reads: CSVVLTGELFF. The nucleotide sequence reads TGCAGCGTTGTTCTCACCGGGGAGCTGTTTTTT.